This TCR beta chain originates from a study of early T cells in non-severe SARS-CoV-2 infection. Whole-study context: The sequenced material was bulk RNA from unsorted whole blood, and its chains were unpaired. Whole-study findings and limits: Matching against VDJdb likely underestimated virus-specific expansions, favoring anti-spike CD8.

With regard to this clonotype: Its specificity is not known.

Individual cDNA molecules were tagged with unique molecular identifiers, the study reported. MiXCR was run by TCRdb on the 5' RACE reads, yielding one entry per CDR3 protein. This sample has approximately 69,000 distinct CDR3 sequences, with 12% found just once. Specimen: whole blood. This receptor was identified in an adult who was a healthcare worker with PCR-confirmed SARS-CoV-2 infection or an uninfected control (not recorded which).

CDR3 in amino acids: CASSPGNRGRTEAFF. CDR3 bases: TGTGCCAGCAGCCCTGGGAACAGGGGTAGGACTGAAGCTTTCTTT. J is TRBJ1-1 and V is TRBV14; 7 bases match TRBD1. In germline, CDR1 is SGHDN, CDR2 FVKESK. Unmatched junction bases numbered 10, after V lost 4 bases and J lost 5 bases. This CDR3 region has 15 residues.